This entry lists 30 T cell receptor beta chains sequenced from one sample in a study of cytomegalovirus exposure and HLA in healthy donors. Sequenced by immunoSEQ multiplex PCR; TCRdb stores in-frame clones only, minus some. The top ten clones hold 1.4% to 1.5% of a sample with around 130,000 clones, about nine tenths of them seen once. The sequenced material came from PBMCs. These receptors were taken from a man in his thirties or forties in good health and CMV-seronegative.

The rearrangement links TRBV11-2 to TRBJ2-6; no clear D gene. The length of the CDR3 is 16 residues. Deletions cut 5 bases from V and 0 bases from J, with 11 bases between. The germline V gene has CDR1 SGHAT and CDR2 FQNNGV. The chain's CDR3 is CASSLLSPSGANVLTF. The CDR3 DNA reads TGTGCCAGCAGCCTCTTGTCTCCCTCTGGGGCCAACGTCCTGACTTTC.

The CDR3 protein is CASSPYYRTGGSDTQYF. CDR3 nucleotides: TGTGCCAGCAGTCCCTATTACCGAACAGGGGGGTCAGATACGCAGTATTTT. J is TRBJ2-3 and V is TRBV27, with 8 bases lining up with TRBD1. Germline CDR1 is MNHEY and CDR2 is SMNVEV (reference sequence). V was pared by 5 bases and J by 4 bases, with 14 bases of the junction left unmatched. The CDR3 consists of 17 residues.

The chain combines TRBV5-6 with TRBJ2-7; D remains ambiguous. V shed 1 base and J shed 1 base, with 6 bases lying between them. Germline V gene lookup returns CDR1 SGHDT and CDR2 YYEEEE. This CDR3 is 13 amino acids long. The CDR3 bases are TGTGCCAGCAGCTTGACCGGTTCCTACGAGCAGTACTTC. Translated, it gives CASSLTGSYEQYF.

This sequence joins TRBV27 and TRBJ2-1; TRBD2 matches 8 bases. Germline V gene sequence: CDR1 MNHEY, CDR2 SMNVEV (reference sequence). The CDR3 covers 15 residues. After removal of 3 bases from V and 3 bases from J, the junction contained 4 bases not matched to a gene. In DNA, the CDR3 is TGTGCCAGCAGTTTTACCGGGAGGGACTACAATGAGCAGTTCTTC. Translation gives CASSFTGRDYNEQFF.

This chain joins TRBV27 and TRBJ2-1, with a weak D call TRBD2 (5 bases). The CDR3 is 15 residues long. The germline CDR1 and CDR2 sequences are MNHEY and SMNVEV (reference sequence). V lost 4 bases and J 0 bases, leaving 10 bases between the germline ends. In nucleotides, the CDR3 is TGTGCCAGCAGTTCCGAAGCGGACTCCTACAATGAGCAGTTCTTC. Translated: CASSSEADSYNEQFF.

This chain joins TRBV2 and TRBJ2-3, with 7 bases aligning to TRBD1. Germline V gene data show CDR1 as SNHLY and CDR2 as FYNNEI. The length of the CDR3 is 12 residues. The ends lost 6 bases at V and 9 bases at J; junction bases unmatched: 6. The CDR3 reads CASRRQGATQYF. The CDR3 nucleotides are TGTGCCAGCAGGAGACAGGGTGCGACGCAGTATTTT.

This clone is a singleton in its sample. The genes are TRBV5-1 and TRBJ2-2; D is possibly TRBD1 (6 bases). Per the germline V gene, CDR1 is SGHRS and CDR2 is YFSETQ. The germline V and J ends were trimmed by 2 bases and 5 bases, with 13 bases remaining between them. This CDR3 comprises 15 residues. The CDR3 sequence: CASSLQGQETGELFF. The CDR3 bases are TGCGCCAGCAGCTTACAGGGTCAGGAGACCGGGGAGCTGTTTTTT.

Here the CDR3 reads CASSLEGSPSSYEQYF. CDR3 bases: TGCGCCAGCAGCTTGGAAGGGAGCCCCAGCTCCTACGAGCAGTACTTC. The chain has TRBV5-1 and TRBJ2-7; TRBD2 is a possible D gene (5 bases). The CDR3 has 16 residues. V lost 0 bases to trimming and J lost 0 bases, with 13 bases between them. Germline loops: CDR1 SGHRS, CDR2 YFSETQ.

The J gene is TRBJ2-1, the V gene TRBV5-1; unclear D gene. V was clipped by 4 bases and J by 9 bases, with 14 bases between them. The CDR3 runs to 13 residues. Germline values: CDR1 SGHRS, CDR2 YFSETQ. The DNA for the CDR3 is TGCGCCAGCAGCGCCGATCTAAAACTTGAGCAGTTCTTC. It is translated as CASSADLKLEQFF.

This chain uses TRBV10-1 with TRBJ1-1; 8 bases agree with TRBD1. V was pared by 6 bases and J by 4 bases, with 1 base of the junction left unmatched. Germline values: CDR1 WNHNN, CDR2 SYGVQD (reference sequence). The CDR3 extends over 12 amino acids. CDR3 DNA sequence: TGCGCCAGCAGCGACAGGGGCACTGAAGCTTTCTTT. This translates into CASSDRGTEAFF.

V is TRBV5-6 and J is TRBJ1-3; D remains unclear. Germline V gene sequence: CDR1 SGHDT, CDR2 YYEEEE. The CDR3 is 15 amino acids. Trimming left V 2 bases short and J 4 bases short, with 13 bases between. The CDR3 is CASSFRSNVGNTIYF. The CDR3 DNA reads TGTGCCAGCAGCTTCAGGTCCAACGTCGGAAACACCATATATTTT.

This chain links TRBV19 with TRBJ2-7; D is unclear. The CDR3 is made up of 13 amino acids. From germline, CDR1 is LNHDA and CDR2 SQIVND (reference sequence). V was cut by 5 bases and J by 3 bases, with 11 bases left in between. CDR3 protein: CASSDTALYEQYF. The CDR3 DNA is TGTGCCAGTAGTGACACAGCCCTCTACGAGCAGTACTTC. The full variable domain, rest sourced from reference TRBV19 and TRBJ2-7, is DGGITQSPKYLFRKEGQNVTLSCEQNLNHDAMYWYRQDPGQGLRLIYYSQIVNDFQKGDIAEGYSVSREKKESFPLTVTSAQKNPTAFYLCASSDTALYEQYFGPGTRLTVT.

V and J are TRBV30 and TRBJ2-5; TRBD2 aligns across 16 bases. Trimming took 4 bases from V and 5 from J; bases not matched to a gene: 10. Germline V gives CDR1 GTSNPN, CDR2 SVGIG (reference sequence). The CDR3 is 17 amino acids. Written as DNA, the CDR3 is TGTGCCTGGATAGGGGGACTAGCGGGAGGGAGGAGGGAGACCCAGTACTTC. Its translation is CAWIGGLAGGRRETQYF.

The V gene is TRBV14, the J gene TRBJ2-2; 13 bases map to TRBD2. V shed 1 base, J shed 3 bases, and the junction held 8 bases outside the gene matches. This CDR3 has 19 residues. Germline CDR1 SGHDN, CDR2 FVKESK. The CDR3 nucleotides are TGTGCCAGCAGCCAAGGGGCGACTAGCGGGAGGTTGTACACCGGGGAGCTGTTTTTT. Its protein is CASSQGATSGRLYTGELFF.

The V and J genes are TRBV6-1 and TRBJ2-2; a weak D match, TRBD1 (5 bases). CDR1 is MNHNS and CDR2 is SASEGT in the germline V gene. V lost 4 bases to trimming and J lost 0 bases, with 9 bases between them. The CDR3 totals 15 residues. CDR3 in amino acids: CASSAYRTNTGELFF. The CDR3 DNA is TGTGCCAGCAGTGCGTACAGGACGAACACCGGGGAGCTGTTTTTT.

This clone was observed once. The V call is TRBV30, the J call TRBJ1-5; tentatively, D is TRBD1 (5 bases). Germline V gene lookup returns CDR1 GTSNPN and CDR2 SVGIG (reference sequence). Deletions cut 5 bases from V and 4 bases from J, with 9 bases between. This CDR3 has 12 amino acids. CDR3 coding DNA: TGTGCCTGGGTAACAGGAAATCAGCCCCAGCATTTT. Protein sequence: CAWVTGNQPQHF.

V usage is TRBV5-1 and J usage is TRBJ2-5; TRBD1 aligns across 9 bases. The CDR3 totals 17 residues. Germline V CDR1 and CDR2: SGHRS, YFSETQ. V lost 4 bases and J lost 5; bases outside the gene matches: 15. DNA for the CDR3: TGCGCCAGCAGCCCTTCCCTCCGGGACAGGGTGTGGGAGACCCAGTACTTC. Translation: CASSPSLRDRVWETQYF.

Here the CDR3 DNA reads TGCGCCAGCAGCGAATCTGGACAGGGCGCAGGAGAGACCCAGTACTTC. Its protein is CASSESGQGAGETQYF. The genes are TRBV5-1 and TRBJ2-5, with 8 bases matching TRBD1. V shed 4 bases, J shed 4 bases, and the junction held 12 bases outside the gene matches. CDR3 size: 16 residues. Looked up from germline, CDR1 is SGHRS and CDR2 is YFSETQ.

The DNA of the CDR3 is TGCGCCAGCAGCTTGACGGGACAGGGGGCGAGAGAGCAGTACTTC. This encodes CASSLTGQGAREQYF. The rearrangement joins TRBV5-1 to TRBJ2-7; 12 bases line up with TRBD1. Losses at the gene ends were 1 base for V and 7 bases for J; bases not matched to a gene: 6. This CDR3 spans 15 amino acids. Germline V gene sequence: CDR1 SGHRS, CDR2 YFSETQ.

CDR3 sequence (DNA): TGTGCCATCAGTGAACGGGGTGACTATGGCTACACCTTC. This gives the protein CAISERGDYGYTF. V is TRBV10-3 and J is TRBJ1-2; D ambiguous. V lost 3 bases and J 3 bases, leaving 8 bases between the germline ends. The CDR3 has 13 amino acids. CDR1 ENHRY and CDR2 SYGVKD come from the germline V gene.

The genes are TRBV6-6 and TRBJ1-1; D is ambiguous. This CDR3 is 12 amino acids long. V was shortened by 6 bases and J by 4 bases, with 9 bases between the two germline ends. Germline-derived CDR1 and CDR2 are MNHNY and SVGAGI (reference sequence). CDR3 bases: TGTGCCAGCAGCCCCTCGGGCACTGAAGCTTTCTTT. Amino acid sequence: CASSPSGTEAFF.

This chain uses TRBV19 with TRBJ1-1; TRBD1 aligns across 10 bases. V lost 5 bases, J lost 3 bases, and 3 bases stayed unmatched. This CDR3 has 14 amino acids. Germline lookup yields CDR1 LNHDA and CDR2 SQIVND (reference sequence). Here the CDR3 DNA reads TGTGCCAGTAGTTCGACAGGGGGCTACACTGAAGCTTTCTTT. Amino acid sequence: CASSSTGGYTEAFF.

CDR3 loop: CASSPGGFRLDTQYF. The CDR3 DNA reads as TGTGCCAGCAGCCCGGGAGGTTTTCGATTGGATACGCAGTATTTT. The chain employs TRBV7-9 and TRBJ2-3, with 7 bases lining up with TRBD2. V trimming: 5 bases; J trimming: 6 bases; junction bases outside the gene matches: 11. The CDR3 covers 15 residues. Germline-derived CDR1 and CDR2 are SEHNR and FQNEAQ (reference sequence).

This chain joins TRBV11-2 and TRBJ1-1; D call uncertain. The CDR3 sequence is 15 residues long. The germline CDR1 and CDR2 sequences are SGHAT and FQNNGV. The V end lost 1 base, the J end lost 2 bases, and 11 bases lay between the germline ends. As DNA, the CDR3 is TGTGCCAGCAGCTTAGCCCCCGGGTATAACACTGAAGCTTTCTTT. This translates into CASSLAPGYNTEAFF.

The chain has TRBV6-5 and TRBJ2-1; 13 bases are a match to TRBD2. V lost 4 bases, J lost 9 bases, and 6 bases stayed unmatched. Germline values: CDR1 MNHEY, CDR2 SVGAGI. This CDR3 is 15 amino acids long. CDR3 sequence: CASSSLAGGPGEQFF. The CDR3 nucleotides are TGTGCCAGCAGTTCACTAGCGGGAGGGCCCGGTGAGCAGTTCTTC.

V and J are TRBV2 and TRBJ2-4, with 10 bases fitting TRBD1. V dropped 5 bases and J dropped 6; count of bases not matched to a gene: 4. CDR1 SNHLY and CDR2 FYNNEI come from the germline V gene. The CDR3 covers 14 residues. The CDR3 nucleotides are TGTGCCAGCAGTAGCCGGGACAGGGGAAACATTCAGTACTTC. Amino acids: CASSSRDRGNIQYF.

The sample holds a few counts of this clone. This rearrangement joins TRBV30 to TRBJ1-2; TRBD1 is a possible D gene (6 bases). Trimming pared 4 bases from V and 6 bases from J, leaving 21 bases between. Germline V gene data show CDR1 as GTSNPN and CDR2 as SVGIG (reference sequence). The CDR3 consists of 15 residues. CDR3 coding DNA: TGTGCCTGGACGTACTTACAACAGGGAGTGGATGGCTACACCTTC. Protein sequence: CAWTYLQQGVDGYTF.

This chain links TRBV19 with TRBJ1-5; D remains ambiguous. Trimming removed 4 bases at V and 7 bases at J, with 14 bases between. The CDR3 is made up of 14 amino acids. Germline CDR1 LNHDA, CDR2 SQIVND (reference sequence). CDR3 coding DNA: TGTGCCAGTAGTACCTTCGGACTTCTCCAGCCCCAGCATTTT. It yields the protein CASSTFGLLQPQHF.

This sequence joins TRBV18 and TRBJ2-2; no firm D call. The V gene lost 3 bases and the J gene lost 0 bases, with 11 bases spanning the gap. The CDR3 is 16 amino acids. In germline, CDR1 is KGHSH, CDR2 LQKENI. The CDR3 here is CASSPTAAPNTGELFF. CDR3 sequence (DNA): TGTGCCAGCTCACCCACTGCCGCCCCGAACACCGGGGAGCTGTTTTTT.

This chain links TRBV7-2 with TRBJ2-7, with a weak D call TRBD1 (6 bases). Germline-derived CDR1 and CDR2 are SGHTA and FQGNSA. Trimming left V 6 bases short and J 2 bases short, with 14 bases between. The CDR3 is 14 amino acids. DNA for the CDR3: TGTGCCAGCAGTTTCCCGGGACACGCCTACGAGCAGTACTTC. Encoded protein: CASSFPGHAYEQYF.